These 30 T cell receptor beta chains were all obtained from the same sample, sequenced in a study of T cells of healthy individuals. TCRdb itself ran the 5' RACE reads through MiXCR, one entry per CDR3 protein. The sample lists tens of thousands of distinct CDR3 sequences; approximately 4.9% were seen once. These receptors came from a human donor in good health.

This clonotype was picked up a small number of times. CDR3 nucleotide sequence: TGCAGTGCTAGGCCCATTGTGGGGGGGACCACTGAAGCTTTCTTT. This encodes CSARPIVGGTTEAFF. This sequence joins TRBV20-1 and TRBJ1-1; D perhaps matches TRBD1 (5 bases). Trimming shortened V by 3 bases and J by 4 bases, and 18 bases separated the two germline ends. The CDR3 is 15 residues long. Germline CDR1 reads DFQATT; CDR2 reads SNEGSKA (reference sequence).

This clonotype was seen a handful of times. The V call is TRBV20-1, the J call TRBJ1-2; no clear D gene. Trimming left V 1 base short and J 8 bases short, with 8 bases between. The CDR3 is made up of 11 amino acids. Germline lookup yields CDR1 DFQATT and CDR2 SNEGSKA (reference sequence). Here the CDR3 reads CSARAGFGYTF. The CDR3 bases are TGCAGTGCTAGAGCGGGGTTCGGCTACACCTTC.

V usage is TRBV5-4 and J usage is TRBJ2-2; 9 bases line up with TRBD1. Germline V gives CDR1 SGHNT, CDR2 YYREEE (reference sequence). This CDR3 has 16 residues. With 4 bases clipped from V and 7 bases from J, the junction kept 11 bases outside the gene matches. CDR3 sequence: CASSRDGQGRIGELFF. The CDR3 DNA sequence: TGTGCCAGCAGCCGTGATGGACAGGGGCGTATCGGGGAGCTGTTTTTT.

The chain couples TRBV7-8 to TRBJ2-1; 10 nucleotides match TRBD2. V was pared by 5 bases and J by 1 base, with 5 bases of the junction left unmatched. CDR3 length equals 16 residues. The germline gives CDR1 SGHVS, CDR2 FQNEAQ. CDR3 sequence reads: CASSPGTSVSYNEQFF. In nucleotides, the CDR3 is TGTGCCAGCAGCCCCGGGACTAGCGTGTCCTACAATGAGCAGTTCTTC.

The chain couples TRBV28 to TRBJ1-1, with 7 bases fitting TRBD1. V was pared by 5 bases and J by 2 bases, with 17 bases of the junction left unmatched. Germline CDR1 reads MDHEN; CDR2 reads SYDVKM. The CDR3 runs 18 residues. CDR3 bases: TGTGCCAGCAGTACCTACTTCCGGGACAGAGTCTACAACACTGAAGCTTTCTTT. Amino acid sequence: CASSTYFRDRVYNTEAFF.

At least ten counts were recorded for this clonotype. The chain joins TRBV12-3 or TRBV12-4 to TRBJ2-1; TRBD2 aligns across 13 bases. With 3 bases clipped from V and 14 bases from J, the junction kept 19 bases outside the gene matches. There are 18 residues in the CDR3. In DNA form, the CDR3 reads TGTGCCAGCAGTTTGGAGCTTGGGACTAGCGGGAAAGGGGAGGAGAAGTTCTTC. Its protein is CASSLELGTSGKGEEKFF.

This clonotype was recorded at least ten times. The CDR3 nucleotides read TGTGCCAGCAGCCCAGATTACGAGCAGTACTTC. Its protein product is CASSPDYEQYF. The chain recombines TRBV11-2 with TRBJ2-7; D is ambiguous. The CDR3 covers 11 residues. V dropped 5 bases and J dropped 4 bases, with 6 bases sitting between them. The germline CDR1 and CDR2 sequences are SGHAT and FQNNGV.

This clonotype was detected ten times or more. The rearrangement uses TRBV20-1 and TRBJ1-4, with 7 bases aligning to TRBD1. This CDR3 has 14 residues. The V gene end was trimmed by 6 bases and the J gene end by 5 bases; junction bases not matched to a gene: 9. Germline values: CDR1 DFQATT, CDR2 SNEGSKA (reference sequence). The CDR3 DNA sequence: TGCAGTGCCTTAGAGGGACAGCTAAATGAAAAACTGTTTTTT. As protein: CSALEGQLNEKLFF.

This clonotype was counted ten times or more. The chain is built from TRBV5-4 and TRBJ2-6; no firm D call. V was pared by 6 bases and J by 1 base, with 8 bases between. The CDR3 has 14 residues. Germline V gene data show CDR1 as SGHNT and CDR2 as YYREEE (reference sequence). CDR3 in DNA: TGTGCCAGCACCATGAGGTCTGGGGCCAACGTCCTGACTTTC. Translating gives CASTMRSGANVLTF.

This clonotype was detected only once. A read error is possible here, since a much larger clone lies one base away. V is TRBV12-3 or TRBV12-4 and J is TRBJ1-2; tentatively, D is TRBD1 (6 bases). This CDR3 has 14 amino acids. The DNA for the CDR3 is TGTGCCAGCAGTTTCCGAGGGCAGGGGAACGGCTACGCCTTC. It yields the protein CASSFRGQGNGYAF.

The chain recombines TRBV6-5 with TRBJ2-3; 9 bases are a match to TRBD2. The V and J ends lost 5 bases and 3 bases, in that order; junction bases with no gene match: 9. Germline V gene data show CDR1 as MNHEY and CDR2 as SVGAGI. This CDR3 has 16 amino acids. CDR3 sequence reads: CASSQSSGIRTDTQYF. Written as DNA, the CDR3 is TGTGCCAGCAGTCAATCTAGCGGGATAAGGACAGATACGCAGTATTTT.

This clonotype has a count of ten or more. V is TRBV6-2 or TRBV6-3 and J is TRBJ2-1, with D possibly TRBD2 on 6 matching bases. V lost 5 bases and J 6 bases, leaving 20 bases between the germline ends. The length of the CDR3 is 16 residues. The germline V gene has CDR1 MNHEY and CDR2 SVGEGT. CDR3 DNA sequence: TGTGCCAGCAGTGGCCACTATGGCGGGAATCCCAATGAGCAGTTCTTC. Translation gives CASSGHYGGNPNEQFF.

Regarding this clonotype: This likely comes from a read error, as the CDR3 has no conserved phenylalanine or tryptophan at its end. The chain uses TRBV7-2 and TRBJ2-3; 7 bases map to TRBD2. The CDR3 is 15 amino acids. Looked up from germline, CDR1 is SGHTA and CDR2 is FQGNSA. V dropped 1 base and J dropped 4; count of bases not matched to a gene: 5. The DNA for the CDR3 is TGTGCCAGCAGCTTAGTGGGGGGAGGGGCAGATACGCAGTATCTT. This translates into CASSLVGGGADTQYL.

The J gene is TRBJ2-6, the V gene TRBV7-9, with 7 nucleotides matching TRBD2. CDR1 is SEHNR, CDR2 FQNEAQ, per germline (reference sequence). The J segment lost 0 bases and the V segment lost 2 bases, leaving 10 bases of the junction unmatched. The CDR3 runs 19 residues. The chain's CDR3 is CASSLSYGGRGSGANVLTF. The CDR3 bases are TGTGCCAGCAGCTTAAGTTACGGCGGGAGAGGCTCTGGGGCCAACGTCCTGACTTTC.

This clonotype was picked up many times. Here the CDR3 reads CASSYLSGSNQPQHF. The CDR3 nucleotides are TGTGCCAGCAGTTACTTGTCGGGAAGCAATCAGCCCCAGCATTTT. This rearrangement joins TRBV6-6 to TRBJ1-5; D gene ambiguous. The CDR3 extends over 15 amino acids. Germline CDR1 MNHNY, CDR2 SVGAGI (reference sequence). Trimming took off 1 base at V and 1 base at J, with 8 bases between the two ends.

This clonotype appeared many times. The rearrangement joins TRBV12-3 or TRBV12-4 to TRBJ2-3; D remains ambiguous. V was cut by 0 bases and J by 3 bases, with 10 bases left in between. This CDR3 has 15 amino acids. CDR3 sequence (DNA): TGTGCCAGCAGTTTAGCAGGGATTGGAACAGATACGCAGTATTTT. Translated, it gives CASSLAGIGTDTQYF.

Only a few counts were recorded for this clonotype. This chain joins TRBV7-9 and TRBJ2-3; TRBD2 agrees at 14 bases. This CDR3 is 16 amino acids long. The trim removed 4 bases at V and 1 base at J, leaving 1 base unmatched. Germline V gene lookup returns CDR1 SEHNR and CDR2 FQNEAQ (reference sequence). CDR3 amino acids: CASSSGLAGGTDTQYF. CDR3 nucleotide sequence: TGTGCCAGCAGCTCGGGACTAGCGGGGGGCACAGATACGCAGTATTTT.

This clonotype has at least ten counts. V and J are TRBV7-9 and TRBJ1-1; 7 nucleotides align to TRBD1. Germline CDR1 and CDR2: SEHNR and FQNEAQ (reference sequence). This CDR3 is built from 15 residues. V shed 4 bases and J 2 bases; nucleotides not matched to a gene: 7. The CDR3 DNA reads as TGTGCCAGCAGCTCGGACAGGTCAGGCAACACTGAAGCTTTCTTT. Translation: CASSSDRSGNTEAFF.

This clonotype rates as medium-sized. CDR3 protein: CASSQSWTSGSPWELFF. In nucleotides, the CDR3 is TGTGCCAGCAGCCAATCGTGGACTAGCGGGTCCCCCTGGGAGCTGTTTTTT. V is TRBV4-2 and J is TRBJ2-2; 11 nucleotides align to TRBD2. Germline V CDR1 and CDR2: LGHNA, YNFKEQ. V shed 2 bases and J 9 bases; nucleotides not matched to a gene: 11. The CDR3 loop spans 17 amino acids.

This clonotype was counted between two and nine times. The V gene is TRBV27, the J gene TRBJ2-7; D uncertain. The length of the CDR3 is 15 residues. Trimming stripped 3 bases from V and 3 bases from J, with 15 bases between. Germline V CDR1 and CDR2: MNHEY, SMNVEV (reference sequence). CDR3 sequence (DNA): TGTGCCAGCAGTTTTAATTTCGAAGTACTCTACGAGCAGTACTTC. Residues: CASSFNFEVLYEQYF.

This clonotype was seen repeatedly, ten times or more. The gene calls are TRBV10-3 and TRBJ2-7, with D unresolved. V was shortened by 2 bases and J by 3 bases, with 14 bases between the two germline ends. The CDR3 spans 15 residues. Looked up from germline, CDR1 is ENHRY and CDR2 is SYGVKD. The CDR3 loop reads CAISETRTVSYEQYF. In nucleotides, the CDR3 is TGTGCCATCAGTGAGACCAGGACGGTGAGCTACGAGCAGTACTTC.

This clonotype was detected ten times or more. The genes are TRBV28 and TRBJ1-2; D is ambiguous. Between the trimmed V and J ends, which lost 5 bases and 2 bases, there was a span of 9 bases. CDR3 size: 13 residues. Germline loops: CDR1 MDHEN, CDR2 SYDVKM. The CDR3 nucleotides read TGTGCCAGCAGTCGCGGTCCAAACTATGGCTACACCTTC. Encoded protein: CASSRGPNYGYTF.

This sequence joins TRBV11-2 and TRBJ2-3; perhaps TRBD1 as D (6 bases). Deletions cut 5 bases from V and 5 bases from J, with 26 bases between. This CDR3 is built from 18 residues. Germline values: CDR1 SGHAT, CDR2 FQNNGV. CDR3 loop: CASSPIRGSGTSLDTQYF. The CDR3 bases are TGTGCCAGCAGCCCCATCCGGGGATCCGGGACATCCTTAGATACGCAGTATTTT.

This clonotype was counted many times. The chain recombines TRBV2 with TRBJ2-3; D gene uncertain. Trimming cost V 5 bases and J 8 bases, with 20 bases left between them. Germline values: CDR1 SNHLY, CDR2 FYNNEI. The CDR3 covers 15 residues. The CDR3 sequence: CASSRPALGPGTQYF. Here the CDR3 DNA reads TGTGCCAGCAGTAGACCGGCCCTAGGGCCGGGTACGCAGTATTTT.

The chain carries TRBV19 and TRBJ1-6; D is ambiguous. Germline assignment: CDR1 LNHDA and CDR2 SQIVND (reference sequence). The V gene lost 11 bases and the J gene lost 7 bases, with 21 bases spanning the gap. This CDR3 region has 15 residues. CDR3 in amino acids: CAGKEAFRANSPLHF. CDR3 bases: TGTGCCGGAAAAGAGGCATTCCGAGCCAATTCACCCCTCCACTTT.

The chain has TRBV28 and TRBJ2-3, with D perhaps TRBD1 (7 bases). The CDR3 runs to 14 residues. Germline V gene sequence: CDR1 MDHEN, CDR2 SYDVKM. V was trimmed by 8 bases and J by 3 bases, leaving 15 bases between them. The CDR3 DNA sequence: TGTGCCAGCCAGGGGGGCGAAAGAACAGATACGCAGTATTTT. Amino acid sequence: CASQGGERTDTQYF.

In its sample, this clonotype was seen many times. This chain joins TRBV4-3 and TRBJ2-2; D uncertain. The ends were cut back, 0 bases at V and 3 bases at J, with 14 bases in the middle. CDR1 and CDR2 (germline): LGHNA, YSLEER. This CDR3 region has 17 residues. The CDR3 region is CASSQDSPDLHTGELFF. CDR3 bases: TGCGCCAGCAGCCAAGATTCTCCCGACTTGCACACCGGGGAGCTGTTTTTT.

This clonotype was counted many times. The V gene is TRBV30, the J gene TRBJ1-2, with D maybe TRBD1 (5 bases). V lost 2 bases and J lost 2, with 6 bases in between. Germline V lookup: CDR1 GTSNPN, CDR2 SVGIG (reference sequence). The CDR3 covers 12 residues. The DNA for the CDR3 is TGTGCCTGGAGTCCAGGGAACTATGGCTACACCTTC. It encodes CAWSPGNYGYTF.

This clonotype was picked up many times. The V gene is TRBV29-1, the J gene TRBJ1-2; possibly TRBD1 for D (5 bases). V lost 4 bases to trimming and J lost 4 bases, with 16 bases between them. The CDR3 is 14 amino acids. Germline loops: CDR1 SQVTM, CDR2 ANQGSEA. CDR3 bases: TGCAGCGTTGCCTCGGAAGGGCAGGGCTATGGCTACACCTTC. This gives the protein CSVASEGQGYGYTF.

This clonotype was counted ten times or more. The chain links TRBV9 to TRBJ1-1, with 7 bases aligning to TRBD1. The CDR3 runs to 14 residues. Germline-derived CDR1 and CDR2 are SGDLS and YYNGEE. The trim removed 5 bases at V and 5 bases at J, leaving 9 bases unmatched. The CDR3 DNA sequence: TGTGCCAGCAGTTATCGACAGGGCGGTACTGAAGCTTTCTTT. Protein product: CASSYRQGGTEAFF.